A single sample is the source of the 28 T cell receptor beta chains below, sequenced in a study of blood T cell repertoires in COVID-19. Sequencing used immunoSEQ multiplex PCR; TCRdb keeps in-frame clones, though not all of them. The table has about 85,000 clones, approximately 80% seen once. The sample consisted of peripheral blood. These receptors came from an older man with acute or convalescent COVID-19.

The V and J genes are TRBV5-1 and TRBJ2-6; D call uncertain. CDR1 is SGHRS, CDR2 YFSETQ, per germline. Deletions cut 1 base from V and 0 bases from J, with 2 bases between. This CDR3 comprises 14 residues. DNA of the CDR3: TGCGCCAGCAGCTTGCTCTCTGGGGCCAACGTCCTGACTTTC. Residues: CASSLLSGANVLTF. The full variable domain, rest sourced from reference TRBV5-1 and TRBJ2-6, is KAGVTQTPRYLIKTRGQQVTLSCSPISGHRSVSWYQQTPGQGLQFLFEYFSETQRNKGNFPGRFSGRQFSNSRSEMNVSTLELGDSALYLCASSLLSGANVLTFGAGSRLTVL.

V gene TRBV7-9 combines with J gene TRBJ2-4; 7 nucleotides agree with TRBD2. The CDR3 totals 13 residues. CDR1 is SEHNR and CDR2 is FQNEAQ in the germline V gene (reference sequence). V was pared by 5 bases and J by 5 bases, with 3 bases of the junction left unmatched. The CDR3 region has the DNA TGTGCCAGCAGCCTAGGACTAGAAAACATTCAGTACTTC. Amino acid sequence: CASSLGLENIQYF.

This rearrangement joins TRBV5-1 to TRBJ2-3; weak D call: TRBD1 (6 bases). Germline V CDR1 and CDR2: SGHRS, YFSETQ. The ends were cut back, 4 bases at V and 1 base at J, with 16 bases in the middle. This CDR3 is 16 amino acids long. CDR3 nucleotide sequence: TGCGCCAGCAGCCCCACAGGTGGGGGCGGCACAGATACGCAGTATTTT. Its protein product is CASSPTGGGGTDTQYF.

J is TRBJ2-7 and V is TRBV12-3 or TRBV12-4; D might be TRBD1 (5 bases). Trimming cost V 5 bases and J 6 bases, with 14 bases left between them. The CDR3 length is 13 residues. The CDR3 nucleotides read TGTGCCAGCAGTCTAGGGGTGCAGGGCGAGCAGTACGTC. It translates to CASSLGVQGEQYV.

The sample holds one count of this clone. CDR3 DNA sequence: TGTGCCAGCAGCTTAGGACAGGGGGCGAGAGTCGAGACCCAGTACTTC. Translating it yields CASSLGQGARVETQYF. The genes are TRBV5-8 and TRBJ2-5; TRBD1 agrees at 11 bases. The CDR3 has 16 residues. CDR1 is SGHTS, CDR2 YDEGEE, per germline. The ends lost 2 bases at V and 5 bases at J; junction bases unmatched: 8.

The gene calls are TRBV19 and TRBJ2-1, with 9 nucleotides matching TRBD2. The CDR3 has 15 residues. CDR1 LNHDA and CDR2 SQIVND come from the germline V gene (reference sequence). Trimming removed 10 bases from V and 0 bases from J; junction bases left unmatched: 7. Here the CDR3 DNA reads TGTGCCACCCTAGCGGGGATGAGCTCCTACAATGAGCAGTTCTTC. Translation gives CATLAGMSSYNEQFF.

The chain combines TRBV19 with TRBJ1-1; TRBD1 is a possible D gene (5 bases). Germline V lookup: CDR1 LNHDA, CDR2 SQIVND (reference sequence). Trimming shortened V by 10 bases and J by 2 bases, and 11 bases separated the two germline ends. CDR3 size: 12 residues. The CDR3 coding sequence is TGTGCCACCGGAGGGGCAAACACTGAAGCTTTCTTT. Its translation is CATGGANTEAFF.

This CDR3 reads CASSLGQGIFSTEAFF. DNA for the CDR3: TGCGCCAGCAGCTTGGGACAGGGAATTTTTAGCACTGAAGCTTTCTTT. The chain links TRBV5-1 to TRBJ1-1; 7 nucleotides align to TRBD1. This CDR3 comprises 16 residues. Per the germline V gene, CDR1 is SGHRS and CDR2 is YFSETQ. The junction had 9 bases not matched to a gene; V was cut back by 0 bases and J by 4 bases.

This chain links TRBV5-4 with TRBJ1-3; D uncertain. There are 12 residues in the CDR3. Germline V gives CDR1 SGHNT, CDR2 YYREEE (reference sequence). The ends were cut back, 0 bases at V and 10 bases at J, with 8 bases in the middle. CDR3 in amino acids: CASSLARGTIYF. CDR3 nucleotides: TGTGCCAGCAGCTTGGCCCGGGGTACCATATATTTT.

The chain joins TRBV18 to TRBJ1-1; D may be TRBD1 (5 bases). CDR1 is KGHSH, CDR2 LQKENI, per germline. This CDR3 is built from 15 residues. V was pared by 1 base and J by 4 bases, with 13 bases between. CDR3 in DNA: TGTGCCAGCTCACCACTCAAAGTGCAGGGCACTGAAGCTTTCTTT. It translates to CASSPLKVQGTEAFF.

The genes are TRBV7-3 and TRBJ2-1, with D perhaps TRBD1 (6 bases). CDR1 is SGHTA and CDR2 is FQGTGA in the germline V gene. This CDR3 region has 15 residues. The V gene lost 8 bases and the J gene lost 0 bases, with 14 bases spanning the gap. The CDR3 DNA sequence: TGTGCCAGCGGGGACGGACAGAGCTCCTACAATGAGCAGTTCTTC. It is translated as CASGDGQSSYNEQFF.

CDR3 bases: TGTGCCGTCAGCGGGGGGTTGAACACTGAAGCTTTCTTT. Its protein is CAVSGGLNTEAFF. The V and J genes are TRBV6-5 and TRBJ1-1; D may be TRBD1 (5 bases). The CDR3 loop spans 13 amino acids. Per the germline V gene, CDR1 is MNHEY and CDR2 is SVGAGI. Trimming took off 11 bases at V and 0 bases at J, with 13 bases between the two ends.

The V call is TRBV19, the J call TRBJ1-2, with D perhaps TRBD1 (5 bases). This CDR3 has 11 residues. Germline loops: CDR1 LNHDA, CDR2 SQIVND (reference sequence). V lost 4 bases and J 8 bases, leaving 8 bases between the germline ends. The CDR3 protein is CASSSRVGYTF. For the CDR3, the DNA is TGTGCCAGTAGTAGCAGGGTCGGCTACACCTTC.

This clone was picked up a small number of times. This chain connects TRBV7-9 to TRBJ1-1, with a weak D call TRBD1 (5 bases). Germline V lookup: CDR1 SEHNR, CDR2 FQNEAQ (reference sequence). Trimming cost V 3 bases and J 2 bases, with 10 bases left between them. The CDR3 has 14 amino acids. CDR3 sequence reads: CASSLSRGNTEAFF. DNA for the CDR3: TGTGCCAGCAGCTTGTCAAGGGGTAACACTGAAGCTTTCTTT.

The J gene is TRBJ1-1, the V gene TRBV19, with a tentative D call TRBD1 (5 bases). Per germline, CDR1 LNHDA and CDR2 SQIVND (reference sequence). The CDR3 has 14 amino acids. Trimming took 5 bases from V and 0 from J, leaving 10 bases between them. In DNA form, the CDR3 reads TGTGCCAGTAGTCCGGGGGTAATGAACACTGAAGCTTTCTTT. Its translation: CASSPGVMNTEAFF.

V usage is TRBV21-1 and J usage is TRBJ2-2; TRBD1 is the table's D call and was not checked against the DNA. TRBV21-1 is deemed a pseudogene. The CDR3 has 16 residues. In DNA form, the CDR3 reads TGTGCCAGCGGGGGACAGGGGGCAATATTTGCCGGGGAGCTGTTTTTT. Amino acids: CASGGQGAIFAGELFF.

The genes are TRBV21-1 and TRBJ1-2. TRBV21-1 is shown as a pseudogene. The length of the CDR3 is 14 residues. The CDR3: CASSKVSGVGGYTF. CDR3 DNA sequence: TGTGCCAGCAGCAAAGTTTCCGGGGTCGGGGGCTACACCTTC.

The chain is built from TRBV18 and TRBJ2-1, with 10 positions matching TRBD2. Trimming took 3 bases from V and 7 from J; bases not matched to a gene: 15. CDR1 and CDR2 (germline): KGHSH, LQKENI. The CDR3 totals 18 residues. In DNA form, the CDR3 reads TGTGCCAGCTCACCGAATTCTGGACTAGCGGACCCGATGAATGAGCAGTTCTTC. Amino acid sequence: CASSPNSGLADPMNEQFF.

The gene calls are TRBV4-2 and TRBJ2-5; 10 nucleotides match TRBD2. The V gene end was trimmed by 6 bases and the J gene end by 4 bases; junction bases not matched to a gene: 8. CDR3 length: 15 amino acids. CDR1 and CDR2 (germline): LGHNA, YNFKEQ. The CDR3 DNA reads TGTGCCAGCAGTGCTTTAGCGGGGGGTAGAGAGACCCAGTACTTC. Translated: CASSALAGGRETQYF.

This chain connects TRBV4-1 to TRBJ2-7, with 10 bases aligning to TRBD1. CDR3 length equals 16 residues. The V gene's germline CDR1 is MGHRA and CDR2 YSYEKL. The V gene end was trimmed by 1 base and the J gene end by 1 base; junction bases not matched to a gene: 4. The CDR3 here is CASSQGGTGDSYEQYF. For the CDR3, the DNA is TGCGCCAGCAGCCAAGGGGGGACAGGGGATTCCTACGAGCAGTACTTC.

There are many counts of this clone. V gene TRBV5-1 combines with J gene TRBJ1-1, with TRBD1 matching 10 bases. CDR1 is SGHRS and CDR2 is YFSETQ in the germline V gene. J gave up 5 bases and V 3 bases, and 4 bases lay outside the gene matches. The CDR3 spans 14 residues. The CDR3 region is CASSYSGQGTEAFF. Here the CDR3 DNA reads TGCGCCAGCAGCTACTCGGGACAGGGGACTGAAGCTTTCTTT.

This clone was counted once. CDR3 amino acids: CASSLQGGRYEQYF. The CDR3 DNA sequence: TGTGCCAGCAGCTTACAGGGGGGTCGGTACGAGCAGTACTTC. The chain carries TRBV5-8 and TRBJ2-7; 8 bases fit TRBD1. V shed 2 bases, J shed 4 bases, and the junction held 5 bases outside the gene matches. CDR3 size: 14 residues. Germline CDR1 is SGHTS and CDR2 is YDEGEE.

The chain carries TRBV2 and TRBJ2-3, with TRBD2 matching over 10 bases. The V segment lost 7 bases and the J segment 1 base; nucleotides outside the gene matches: 2. The CDR3 covers 14 residues. CDR1 is SNHLY, CDR2 FYNNEI, per germline. CDR3 protein: CASKTSGGTDTQYF. The CDR3 region has the DNA TGTGCCAGCAAAACTAGCGGGGGCACAGATACGCAGTATTTT. The whole variable domain, filled in from reference TRBV2 and TRBJ2-3, reads EPEVTQTPSHQVTQMGQEVILRCVPISNHLYFYWYRQILGQKVEFLVSFYNNEISEKSEIFDDQFSVERPDGSNFTLKIRSTKLEDSAMYFCASKTSGGTDTQYFGPGTRLTVL.

V and J are TRBV10-2 and TRBJ1-5; no definite D call. The CDR3 has 13 amino acids. From germline, CDR1 is WSHSY and CDR2 SAAADI. The V and J ends lost 2 bases and 2 bases respectively, with 4 bases between them. CDR3 sequence: CASSETGNQPQHF. CDR3 DNA sequence: TGCGCCAGCAGTGAGACAGGCAATCAGCCCCAGCATTTT.

The chain recombines TRBV24-1 with TRBJ2-2; 7 nucleotides align to TRBD1. After removal of 0 bases from V and 7 bases from J, the junction contained 4 bases not matched to a gene. CDR3 length equals 15 residues. From germline, CDR1 is KGHDR and CDR2 SFDVKD. The CDR3, as DNA: TGTGCCACCAGTGATTTGGACAGGGACGACGGGGAGCTGTTTTTT. Translating it yields CATSDLDRDDGELFF.

DNA for the CDR3: TGTGCCAGCAGCTCCACCCCCGGACAGGGGGAGACCCAGTACTTC. Encoded protein: CASSSTPGQGETQYF. The chain links TRBV5-5 to TRBJ2-5; 9 nucleotides agree with TRBD1. The CDR3 runs 15 residues. The germline V gene encodes CDR1 SGHKS and CDR2 YYEKEE (reference sequence). Germline trimming cut 3 bases from V and 5 bases from J; bases unmatched to any gene: 8.

This clone was recorded only once. The chain employs TRBV6-2 or TRBV6-3 and TRBJ1-6; TRBD1 aligns across 11 bases. From germline, CDR1 is MNHEY and CDR2 SVGEGT. V lost 6 bases, J lost 9 bases, and 10 bases stayed unmatched. The CDR3 is made up of 16 amino acids. The CDR3 sequence is CASSNPGQGVGSPLHF. CDR3 nucleotide sequence: TGTGCCAGCAGCAACCCGGGACAGGGGGTTGGTTCACCCCTCCACTTT.

V usage is TRBV5-1 and J usage is TRBJ2-5; 9 bases line up with TRBD1. Germline CDR1 is SGHRS and CDR2 is YFSETQ. The ends lost 2 bases at V and 1 base at J; junction bases unmatched: 3. The CDR3 loop spans 15 amino acids. The CDR3 DNA reads as TGCGCCAGCAGCTTTCCGGGACAGGGCCAAGAGACCCAGTACTTC. Translated, it gives CASSFPGQGQETQYF.